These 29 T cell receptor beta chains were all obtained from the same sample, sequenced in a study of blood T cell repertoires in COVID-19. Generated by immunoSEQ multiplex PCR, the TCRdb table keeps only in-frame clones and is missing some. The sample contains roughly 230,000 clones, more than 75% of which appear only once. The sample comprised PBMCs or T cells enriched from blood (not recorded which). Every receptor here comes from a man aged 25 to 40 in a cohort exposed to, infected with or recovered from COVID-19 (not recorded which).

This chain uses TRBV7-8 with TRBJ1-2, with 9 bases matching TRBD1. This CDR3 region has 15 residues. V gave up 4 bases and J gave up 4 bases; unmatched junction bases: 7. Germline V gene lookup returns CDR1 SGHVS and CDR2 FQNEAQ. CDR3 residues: CASSYGTGFPYGYTF. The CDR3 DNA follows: TGTGCCAGCAGCTACGGGACAGGGTTCCCCTATGGCTACACCTTC.

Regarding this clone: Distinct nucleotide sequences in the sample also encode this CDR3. CDR3 amino acids: CASSPPGTGDYEQYF. CDR3 nucleotides: TGTGCCAGCAGTCCACCCGGGACAGGGGACTACGAGCAGTACTTC. The chain combines TRBV28 with TRBJ2-7; 10 bases line up with TRBD1. This CDR3 spans 15 amino acids. Germline V gene data show CDR1 as MDHEN and CDR2 as SYDVKM. V dropped 5 bases and J dropped 3; count of bases not matched to a gene: 7.

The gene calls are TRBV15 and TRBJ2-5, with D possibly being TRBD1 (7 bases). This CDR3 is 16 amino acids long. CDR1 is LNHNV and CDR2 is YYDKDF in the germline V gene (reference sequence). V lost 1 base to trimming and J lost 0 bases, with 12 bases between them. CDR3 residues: CATSRVPRGDQETQYF. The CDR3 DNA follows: TGTGCCACCAGCAGAGTACCCAGGGGGGACCAAGAGACCCAGTACTTC.

CDR3 nucleotide sequence: TGCGCCAGCAGGCCCACCCGGGGGACTAGCGTTCACAATGAGCAGTTCTTC. Translated: CASRPTRGTSVHNEQFF. The gene calls are TRBV10-1 and TRBJ2-1, with 10 bases fitting TRBD2. The V gene's germline CDR1 is WNHNN and CDR2 SYGVQD (reference sequence). This CDR3 is built from 17 residues. J was trimmed by 5 bases and V by 6 bases; bases with no gene match: 13.

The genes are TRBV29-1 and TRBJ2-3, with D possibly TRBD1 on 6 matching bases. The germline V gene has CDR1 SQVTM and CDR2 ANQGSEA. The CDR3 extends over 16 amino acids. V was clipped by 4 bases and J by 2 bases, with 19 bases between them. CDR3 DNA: TGCAGCGTTGCACCCACAGACAGGCGGAACACAGATACGCAGTATTTT. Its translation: CSVAPTDRRNTDTQYF.

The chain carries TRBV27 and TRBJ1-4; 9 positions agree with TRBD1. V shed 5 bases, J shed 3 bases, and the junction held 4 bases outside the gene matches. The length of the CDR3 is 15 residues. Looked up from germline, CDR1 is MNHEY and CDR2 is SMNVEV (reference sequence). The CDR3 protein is CASSLRDRANEKLFF. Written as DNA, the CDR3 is TGTGCCAGCAGTCTCCGGGACAGGGCTAATGAAAAACTGTTTTTT.

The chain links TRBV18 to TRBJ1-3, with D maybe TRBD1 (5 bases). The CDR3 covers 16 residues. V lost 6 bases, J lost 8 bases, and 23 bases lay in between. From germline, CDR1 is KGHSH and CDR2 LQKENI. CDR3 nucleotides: TGTGCCAGCTCCCTTGGGGCTACAACGCGTCGAGACACCATATATTTT. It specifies CASSLGATTRRDTIYF.

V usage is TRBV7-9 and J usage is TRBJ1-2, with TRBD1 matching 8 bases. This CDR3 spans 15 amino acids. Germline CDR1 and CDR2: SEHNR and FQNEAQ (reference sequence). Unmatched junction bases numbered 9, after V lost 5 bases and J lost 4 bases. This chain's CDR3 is CASSRQGLRSYGYTF. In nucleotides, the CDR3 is TGTGCCAGCAGCAGACAGGGGCTTAGGTCCTATGGCTACACCTTC.

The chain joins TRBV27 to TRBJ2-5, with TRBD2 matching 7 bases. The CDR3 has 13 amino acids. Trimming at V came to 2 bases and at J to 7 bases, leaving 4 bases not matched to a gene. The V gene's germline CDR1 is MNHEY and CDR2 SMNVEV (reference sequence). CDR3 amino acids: CASSLGGGGTQYF. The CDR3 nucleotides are TGTGCCAGCAGTTTAGGAGGCGGGGGGACCCAGTACTTC.

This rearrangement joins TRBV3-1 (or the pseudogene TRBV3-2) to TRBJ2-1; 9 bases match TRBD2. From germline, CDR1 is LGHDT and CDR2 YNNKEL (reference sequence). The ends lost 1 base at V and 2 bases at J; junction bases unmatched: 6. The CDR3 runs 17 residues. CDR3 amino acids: CASSQGIAGVAYNEQFF. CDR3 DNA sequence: TGTGCCAGCAGCCAAGGAATAGCGGGAGTTGCCTACAATGAGCAGTTCTTC.

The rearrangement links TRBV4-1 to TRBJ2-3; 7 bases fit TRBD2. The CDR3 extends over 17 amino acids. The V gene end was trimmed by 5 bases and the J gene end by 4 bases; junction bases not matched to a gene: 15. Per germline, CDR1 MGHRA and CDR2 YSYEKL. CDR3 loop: CASSRGLTGGPADTQYF. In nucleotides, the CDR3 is TGCGCCAGCAGCAGGGGCCTCACGGGAGGCCCAGCAGATACGCAGTATTTT.

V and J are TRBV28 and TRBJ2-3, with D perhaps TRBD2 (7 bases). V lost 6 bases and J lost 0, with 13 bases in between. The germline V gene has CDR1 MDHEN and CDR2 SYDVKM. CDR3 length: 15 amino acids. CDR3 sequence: CASRREGVSTDTQYF. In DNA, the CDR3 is TGTGCCAGCAGAAGGGAGGGGGTAAGCACAGATACGCAGTATTTT.

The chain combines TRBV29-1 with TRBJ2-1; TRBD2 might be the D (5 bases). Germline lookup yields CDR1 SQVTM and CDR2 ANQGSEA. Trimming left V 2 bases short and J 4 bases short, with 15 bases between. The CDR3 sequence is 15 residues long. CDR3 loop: CSVENQRKPYNEQFF. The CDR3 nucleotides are TGCAGCGTTGAAAACCAGCGGAAACCTTACAATGAGCAGTTCTTC.

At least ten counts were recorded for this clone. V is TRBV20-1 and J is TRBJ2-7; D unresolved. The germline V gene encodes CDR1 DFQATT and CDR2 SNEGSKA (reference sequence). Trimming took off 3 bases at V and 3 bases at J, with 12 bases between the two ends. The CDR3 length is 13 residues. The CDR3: CSASKATGYEQYF. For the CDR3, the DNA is TGCAGTGCTAGTAAGGCAACGGGCTACGAGCAGTACTTC.

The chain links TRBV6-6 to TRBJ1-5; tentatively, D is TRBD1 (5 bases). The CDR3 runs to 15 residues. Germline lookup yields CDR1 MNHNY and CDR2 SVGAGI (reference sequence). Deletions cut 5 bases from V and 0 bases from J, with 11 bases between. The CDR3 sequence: CASSNAGYSNQPQHF. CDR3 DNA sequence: TGTGCCAGCAGTAATGCAGGGTATAGCAATCAGCCCCAGCATTTT.

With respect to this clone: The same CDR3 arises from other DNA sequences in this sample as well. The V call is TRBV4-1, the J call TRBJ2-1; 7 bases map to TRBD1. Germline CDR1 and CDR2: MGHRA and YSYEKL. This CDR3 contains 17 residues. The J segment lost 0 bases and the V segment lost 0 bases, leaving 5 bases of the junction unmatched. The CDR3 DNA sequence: TGCGCCAGCAGCCAAGATCAGAGGGGGCACTCCTACAATGAGCAGTTCTTC. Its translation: CASSQDQRGHSYNEQFF.

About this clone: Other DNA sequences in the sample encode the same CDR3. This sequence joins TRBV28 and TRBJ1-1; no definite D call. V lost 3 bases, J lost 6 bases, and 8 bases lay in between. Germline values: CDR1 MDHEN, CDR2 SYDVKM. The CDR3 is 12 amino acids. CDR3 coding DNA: TGTGCCAGCAGTTTTAGAACAGCTGAAGCTTTCTTT. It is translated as CASSFRTAEAFF.

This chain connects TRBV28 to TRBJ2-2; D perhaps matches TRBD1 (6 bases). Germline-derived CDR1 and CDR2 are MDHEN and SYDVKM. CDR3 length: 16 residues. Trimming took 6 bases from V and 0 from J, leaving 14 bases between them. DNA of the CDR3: TGTGCCAGCAGGAAAACGCAGGGGTCGAACACCGGGGAGCTGTTTTTT. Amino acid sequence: CASRKTQGSNTGELFF.

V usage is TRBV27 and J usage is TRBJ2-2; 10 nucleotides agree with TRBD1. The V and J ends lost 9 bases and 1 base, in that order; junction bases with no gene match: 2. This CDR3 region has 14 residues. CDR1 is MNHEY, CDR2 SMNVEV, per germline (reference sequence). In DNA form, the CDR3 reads TGTGCCAGGAGGGACAGGGGGAACACCGGGGAGCTGTTTTTT. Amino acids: CARRDRGNTGELFF.

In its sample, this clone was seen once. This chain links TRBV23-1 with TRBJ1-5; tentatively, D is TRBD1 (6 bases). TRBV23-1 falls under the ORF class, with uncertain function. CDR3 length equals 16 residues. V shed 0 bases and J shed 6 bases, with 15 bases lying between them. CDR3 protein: CASSQSLVRGTQPQHF. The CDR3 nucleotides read TGCGCCAGCAGTCAATCGCTCGTCAGGGGTACTCAGCCCCAGCATTTT.

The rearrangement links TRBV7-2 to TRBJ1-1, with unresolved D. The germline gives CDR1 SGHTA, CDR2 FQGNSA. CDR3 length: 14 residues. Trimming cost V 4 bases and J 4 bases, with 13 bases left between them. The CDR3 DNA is TGTGCCAGCAGCTATGACCACGGGAGCACTGAAGCTTTCTTT. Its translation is CASSYDHGSTEAFF.

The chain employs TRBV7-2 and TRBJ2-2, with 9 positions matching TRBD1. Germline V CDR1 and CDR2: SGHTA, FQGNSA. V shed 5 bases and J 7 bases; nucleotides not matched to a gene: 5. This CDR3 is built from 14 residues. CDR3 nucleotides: TGTGCCAGCAGCCCACAGGGGGCGGTCGGGGAGCTGTTTTTT. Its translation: CASSPQGAVGELFF.

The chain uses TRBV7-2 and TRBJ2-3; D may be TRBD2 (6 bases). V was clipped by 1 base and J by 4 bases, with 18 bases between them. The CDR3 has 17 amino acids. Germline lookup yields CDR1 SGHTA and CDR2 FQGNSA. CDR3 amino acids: CASSLVEPGVGADTQYF. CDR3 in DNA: TGTGCCAGCAGCTTAGTGGAACCGGGAGTGGGTGCAGATACGCAGTATTTT.

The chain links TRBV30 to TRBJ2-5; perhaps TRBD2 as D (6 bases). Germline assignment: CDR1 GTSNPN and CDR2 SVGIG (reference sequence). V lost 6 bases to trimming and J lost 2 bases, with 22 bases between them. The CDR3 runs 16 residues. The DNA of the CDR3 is TGTGCCTGCCCCGGCGGGGTATCGGGCTCTCAAGAGACCCAGTACTTC. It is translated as CACPGGVSGSQETQYF.

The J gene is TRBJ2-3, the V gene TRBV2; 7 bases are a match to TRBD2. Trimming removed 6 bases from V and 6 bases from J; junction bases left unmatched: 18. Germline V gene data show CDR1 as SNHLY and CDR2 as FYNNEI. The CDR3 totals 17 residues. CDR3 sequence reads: CASRSTGGGPRVDTQYF. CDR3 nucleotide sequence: TGTGCCAGCAGGTCCACTGGGGGAGGGCCTAGAGTGGATACGCAGTATTTT.

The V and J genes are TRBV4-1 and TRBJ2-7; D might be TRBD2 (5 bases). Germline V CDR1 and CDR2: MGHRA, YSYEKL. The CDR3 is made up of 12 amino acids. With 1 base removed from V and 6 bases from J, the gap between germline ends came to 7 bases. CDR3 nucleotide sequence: TGCGCCAGCAGCCAAGGCCGGGGCGAGCAGTACTTC. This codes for CASSQGRGEQYF.

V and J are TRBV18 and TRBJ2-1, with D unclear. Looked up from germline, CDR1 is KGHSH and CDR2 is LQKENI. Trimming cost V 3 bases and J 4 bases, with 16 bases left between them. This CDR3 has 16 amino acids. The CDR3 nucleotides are TGTGCCAGCTCACCTTTCCAAACAGCCGATTACAATGAGCAGTTCTTC. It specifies CASSPFQTADYNEQFF.

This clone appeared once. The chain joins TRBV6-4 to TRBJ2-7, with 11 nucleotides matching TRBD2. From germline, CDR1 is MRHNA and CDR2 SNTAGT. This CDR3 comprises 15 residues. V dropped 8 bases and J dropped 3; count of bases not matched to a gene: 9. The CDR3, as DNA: TGTGCCAGCGGACAGGGACTAGCGGCGAGCTACGAGCAGTACTTC. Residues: CASGQGLAASYEQYF.

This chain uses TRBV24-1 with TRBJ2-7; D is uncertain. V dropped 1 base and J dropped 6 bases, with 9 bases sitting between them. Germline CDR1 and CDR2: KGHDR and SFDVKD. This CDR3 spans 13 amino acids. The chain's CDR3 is CATSDFSTSEQYF. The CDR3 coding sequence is TGTGCCACCAGTGATTTTAGCACGTCCGAGCAGTACTTC.